Included here is one TCR beta chain sequence, with context. This specimen comes from a study of control samples from healthy donors and cancer patients. TCRdb keeps only in-frame clones here, not all; method: immunoSEQ multiplex PCR. The table records roughly 130,000 clones, roughly 90% of them present only once. Germline V gene data show CDR1 as LGHDT and CDR2 as YNNKEL (reference sequence). Trimming stripped 4 bases from V and 5 bases from J, with 15 bases between. CDR3 length equals 14 residues. The receptor was isolated from a man aged 18 to 29 in good health. The chain recombines TRBV3-1 (or the pseudogene TRBV3-2) with TRBJ2-7; possible D gene TRBD1, 6 bases. The sample consisted of blood. The CDR3 loop reads CASSPGAGANEQYF. The CDR3 DNA reads as TGTGCCAGCAGCCCCGGGGCAGGGGCGAACGAGCAGTACTTC.